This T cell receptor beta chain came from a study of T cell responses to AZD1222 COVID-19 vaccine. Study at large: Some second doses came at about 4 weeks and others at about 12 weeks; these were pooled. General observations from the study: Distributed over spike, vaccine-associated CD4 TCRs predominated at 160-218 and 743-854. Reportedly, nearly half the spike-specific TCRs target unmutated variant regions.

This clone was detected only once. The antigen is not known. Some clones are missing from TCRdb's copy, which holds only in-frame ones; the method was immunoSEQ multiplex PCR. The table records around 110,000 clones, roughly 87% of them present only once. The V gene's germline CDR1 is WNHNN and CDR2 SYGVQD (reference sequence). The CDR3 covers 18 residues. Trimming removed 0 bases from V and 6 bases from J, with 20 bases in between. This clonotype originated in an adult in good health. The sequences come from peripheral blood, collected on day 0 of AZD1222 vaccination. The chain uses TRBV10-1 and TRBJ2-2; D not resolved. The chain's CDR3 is CASSESRGGLRQAGELFF. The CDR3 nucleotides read TGCGCCAGCAGTGAGTCGAGAGGCGGCCTTAGGCAAGCCGGGGAGCTGTTTTTT.